This T cell receptor (beta chain) was identified in a study of identical twins. Per the germline V gene, CDR1 is SGHNT and CDR2 is YYREEE (reference sequence). Trimming took 3 bases from V and 4 from J, leaving 16 bases between them. The CDR3 consists of 15 residues. A universal primer site was incorporated via template switching, and the cDNA contained unique molecular identifiers. TCRdb used MiXCR to reprocess the 5' RACE reads, holding one entry per CDR3 protein. This table has about 280,000 distinct CDR3 sequences, under 9.5% appearing once. The sample also formed part of further work on yellow fever vaccine responses in identical twins.

This TCR derives from a woman aged 18-29 years in good health. The J gene is TRBJ2-5, the V gene TRBV5-4; D possibly corresponds to TRBD1 (6 bases). The sample comprised memory (CD45RO+) T cells sorted from blood. The CDR3 here is CASSSNGWGRETQYF. CDR3 bases: TGTGCCAGCAGCTCCAACGGGTGGGGGCGAGAGACCCAGTACTTC.